Listed here are 15 T cell receptor beta chains from one sample, sequenced in a study of regulatory T cells in long-lasting Graves disease. Construction of the TCR beta libraries employed iRepertoire HTBI primers in conjunction with Arm-PCR of CDR3 regions. TCRdb itself ran the multiplex PCR reads through MiXCR, one entry per CDR3 protein. This table holds 520,000 or so distinct CDR3 sequences, 12% found once. The sample's time point: newly diagnosed GD, antithyroid drugs for less than 3 months. Extracted RNA from PBMCs served as the source of the TCR library. These data were also reused for a study on T cells in Graves' hyperthyroidism and ophthalmopathy.

This specimen consisted of peripheral blood mononuclear cells (PBMCs), obtained at new diagnosis, from a patient treated with antithyroid drugs. The receptor set was obtained from a woman between 25 and 40 years old with Graves disease.

This clonotype was counted ten times or more. V usage is TRBV2 and J usage is TRBJ1-3; no firm D call. Germline-derived CDR1 and CDR2 are SNHLY and FYNNEI. The CDR3 sequence is 14 residues long. V was shortened by 4 bases and J by 0 bases, with 7 bases between the two germline ends. The CDR3 nucleotides are TGTGCCAGCAGTGGCCGTATCTCTGGAAACACCATATATTTT. It encodes CASSGRISGNTIYF.

This clonotype was found many times. V gene TRBV29-1 combines with J gene TRBJ1-1; 8 bases match TRBD1. The V gene's germline CDR1 is SQVTM and CDR2 ANQGSEA. The CDR3 runs 12 residues. The V and J ends lost 6 bases and 5 bases, in that order; junction bases with no gene match: 5. CDR3 coding DNA: TGCAGCGTCCGTACAGGGGGGACTGAAGCTTTCTTT. Translated, it gives CSVRTGGTEAFF.

This clonotype was seen repeatedly, ten times or more. The chain recombines TRBV27 with TRBJ2-3; D possibly uses TRBD1 or TRBD2 (5 bases each). CDR1 and CDR2 (germline): MNHEY, SMNVEV (reference sequence). The CDR3 sequence is 14 residues long. V was pared by 5 bases and J by 6 bases, with 15 bases between. CDR3 sequence (DNA): TGTGCCAGCAGTGGTAGCGAGGGGTGGGATACGCAGTATTTT. Protein sequence: CASSGSEGWDTQYF.

This clonotype has ten or more counts. This chain joins TRBV11-2 and TRBJ2-4, with TRBD1 identical over 7 bases. The CDR3 is 14 residues long. The junction had 10 bases not matched to a gene; V was cut back by 6 bases and J by 8 bases. Germline V gene data show CDR1 as SGHAT and CDR2 as FQNNGV. Here the CDR3 reads CASRPIQGKYIQYF. The DNA of the CDR3 is TGTGCCAGCAGGCCGATACAGGGGAAGTACATTCAGTACTTC.

This clonotype was recorded at least ten times. The chain is built from TRBV3-1 and TRBJ1-1, with 7 bases identical to TRBD1. Germline trimming cut 2 bases from V and 5 bases from J; bases unmatched to any gene: 5. Germline V gene data show CDR1 as LGHDT and CDR2 as YNNKEL (reference sequence). The CDR3 covers 14 residues. The chain's CDR3 is CASSQLHRGTEAFF. For the CDR3, the DNA is TGTGCCAGCAGCCAATTACACAGGGGAACTGAAGCTTTCTTT.

This clonotype was recorded a few times. The chain links TRBV11-2 to TRBJ2-4, with D hard to call. The CDR3 is 12 amino acids. Trimming stripped 3 bases from V and 11 bases from J, with 11 bases between. Germline V gene lookup returns CDR1 SGHAT and CDR2 FQNNGV. CDR3 DNA sequence: TGTGCCAGCAGCTTTGTCTTATCGGTTCAGTACTTC. This gives the protein CASSFVLSVQYF.

V is TRBV9 and J is TRBJ1-1; tentative D call: TRBD1 (6 bases). The CDR3 contains 14 residues. Germline CDR1 SGDLS, CDR2 YYNGEE. V lost 3 bases and J lost 2, with 11 bases in between. CDR3 nucleotides: TGTGCCAGCAGCGGGACAGCTGCCAACACTGAAGCTTTCTTT. This encodes CASSGTAANTEAFF.

The sample holds many counts of this clonotype. The chain has TRBV6-2 or TRBV6-3 and TRBJ1-1; D not resolved. Trimming shortened V by 0 bases and J by 1 base, and 3 bases separated the two germline ends. The CDR3 covers 13 residues. The germline gives CDR1 MNHEY, CDR2 SVGEGT. The CDR3 DNA sequence: TGTGCCAGCAGTTACTCAGCGAACACTGAAGCTTTCTTT. Residues: CASSYSANTEAFF.

This clonotype has a count of ten or more. This rearrangement joins TRBV19 to TRBJ2-1; 9 nucleotides line up with TRBD2. Germline V gives CDR1 LNHDA, CDR2 SQIVND (reference sequence). CDR3 size: 15 residues. Germline trimming cut 5 bases from V and 0 bases from J; bases unmatched to any gene: 2. The CDR3 region has the DNA TGTGCCAGTAGTGCTAGCGGGAACTCCTACAATGAGCAGTTCTTC. Translation: CASSASGNSYNEQFF.

This clonotype was counted many times. The chain recombines TRBV20-1 with TRBJ2-1; D is perhaps TRBD2 (6 bases). The CDR3 spans 14 residues. Germline V gene sequence: CDR1 DFQATT, CDR2 SNEGSKA (reference sequence). Trimming took 3 bases from V and 4 from J, leaving 13 bases between them. As DNA, the CDR3 is TGCAGTGCTAGCTCGACTAGGACGTACAATGAGCAGTTCTTC. Translated: CSASSTRTYNEQFF.

This clonotype was detected a few times. The chain is built from TRBV30 and TRBJ1-2; D remains unclear. Germline lookup yields CDR1 GTSNPN and CDR2 SVGIG (reference sequence). Trimming took off 7 bases at V and 0 bases at J, with 21 bases between the two ends. The CDR3 has 16 amino acids. The chain's CDR3 is CAFQAPGSRSNYGYTF. CDR3 bases: TGTGCCTTCCAGGCCCCGGGCAGTCGATCTAACTATGGCTACACCTTC.

This clonotype was observed many times. The rearrangement uses TRBV20-1 and TRBJ2-1; 9 bases agree with TRBD2. Losses at the gene ends were 5 bases for V and 4 bases for J; bases not matched to a gene: 6. The germline V gene encodes CDR1 DFQATT and CDR2 SNEGSKA (reference sequence). This CDR3 spans 14 amino acids. The CDR3 DNA sequence: TGCAGTGCTCTAGCTAGCGGGGAATACAATGAGCAGTTCTTC. This translates into CSALASGEYNEQFF.

The V call is TRBV9, the J call TRBJ2-5; D is ambiguous. The V end was cut by 3 bases, the J end by 3 bases, with 6 bases between. The germline CDR1 and CDR2 sequences are SGDLS and YYNGEE. This CDR3 is built from 12 residues. The CDR3 is CASSAQEETQYF. DNA for the CDR3: TGTGCCAGCAGCGCCCAGGAAGAGACCCAGTACTTC.

At least ten counts were recorded for this clonotype. The rearrangement links TRBV27 to TRBJ1-4; no clear D. The CDR3 length is 14 residues. Germline assignment: CDR1 MNHEY and CDR2 SMNVEV (reference sequence). The V gene lost 5 bases and the J gene lost 0 bases, with 7 bases spanning the gap. The CDR3 DNA reads TGTGCCAGCAGTGCGTACTCAACTAATGAAAAACTGTTTTTT. Residues: CASSAYSTNEKLFF. The variable domain in full, completed from reference TRBV27 and TRBJ1-4, reads EAQVTQNPRYLITVTGKKLTVTCSQNMNHEYMSWYRQDPGLGLRQIYYSMNVEVTDKGDVPEGYKVSRKEKRNFPLILESPSPNQTSLYFCASSAYSTNEKLFFGSGTQLSVL.

This clonotype showed up many times. This chain links TRBV30 with TRBJ1-2; tentatively, D is TRBD1 (6 bases). The CDR3 loop spans 12 amino acids. From germline, CDR1 is GTSNPN and CDR2 SVGIG (reference sequence). V lost 5 bases and J 0 bases, leaving 7 bases between the germline ends. CDR3 region: CAWQGSNYGYTF. CDR3 nucleotide sequence: TGTGCCTGGCAGGGGTCTAACTATGGCTACACCTTC.